The rows below give T cell receptor beta chains drawn from one sample of a study of blood T cell repertoires in COVID-19. Sequencing was performed with immunoSEQ multiplex PCR; in TCRdb, only in-frame clones are kept and a portion is missing. The repertoire holds some 100,000 clones, with 90% to 95% as singletons. What was sequenced was peripheral blood. The source of these receptors is a man aged 60 to 75 with acute or convalescent COVID-19. Each CDR3 is given with its conserved first and last residue. The D gene is left open where the match is weak.

j_gene | d_gene | v_gene | CDR3aa
TRBJ1-4 | NA | TRBV7-9 | CASSRGGGEKLFF
TRBJ1-2 | NA | TRBV18 | CASSPDRTDGYTF
TRBJ1-4 | TRBD1 | TRBV5-1 | CASRSASTGRGEKLFF
TRBJ2-3 | NA | TRBV27 | CASIESDTQYF
TRBJ1-5 | NA | TRBV2 | CASRQDRRSNQPQHF
TRBJ2-1 | TRBD1 | TRBV13 | CASSLGTGIIGINEQFF
TRBJ2-7 | NA | TRBV6-6 | CASSYLDRFHEQYF
TRBJ1-2 | NA | TRBV5-1 | CASSPQGSNYGYTF
TRBJ2-2 | TRBD1 | TRBV19 | CASSKITGGTGELFF
TRBJ1-6 | TRBD1 | TRBV30 | CAWSVLRTGADNSPLHF
TRBJ2-1 | TRBD2 | TRBV12-5 | CASGLVRTGGLDNEQFF
TRBJ2-5 | TRBD1 | TRBV5-1 | CASSSTGQVQETQYF
TRBJ1-2 | NA | TRBV3-1/TRBV3-2 | CASSLDRNYGYTF
TRBJ2-5 | NA | TRBV11-2 | CASRSLAGSGETQYF
TRBJ2-1 | TRBD1 | TRBV5-1 | CASSEDQGANGVF
TRBJ2-3 | NA | TRBV24-1 | CATSDLLVSDTQYF
TRBJ1-1 | NA | TRBV5-1 | CASSSGFKNTEAFF
TRBJ2-1 | TRBD1 | TRBV19 | CASSIGTVSLGEQFF
TRBJ2-2 | NA | TRBV19 | CASSPGSGTGELFF
TRBJ1-5 | NA | TRBV21-1 | CASGTDSNQPQHF
TRBJ2-1 | NA | TRBV11-3 | CASLGGNNEQFF
TRBJ2-2 | TRBD1 | TRBV5-1 | CASSLTGTGTGELFF